Listed below are T cell receptor beta chains from one sample, sequenced in a study of post-analysis software for immune sequencing data. MiXCR, run by TCRdb on the PCR reads, gives a single entry per CDR3 protein. The sample includes around 190,000 distinct CDR3 sequences, 29% of them seen just once. The source material was blood. These receptors were obtained from a girl under 18 with multiple sclerosis. The CDR3 runs from the conserved cysteine through the conserved F or W. D genes are given only for firm matches. Some rows mark clone size as missing; the rest say once, few, many or name a class of expanded clone.

d_gene	v_gene	abundance	j_gene	CDR3nt	CDR3aa
TRBD1	TRBV12-3/TRBV12-4	NA	TRBJ1-1	TGTGCCAGCAGTTTAGTACAGGGGGCTATGAACACTGAAGCTTTCTTT	CASSLVQGAMNTEAFF
NA	TRBV11-2	NA	TRBJ2-7	TGTGCCAGCCGGACAGCCTACGAGCAGTACTTC	CASRTAYEQYF
NA	TRBV7-8	many	TRBJ2-1	TGTGCCAGCAGCTTAACCGGGACCCAATACAATGAGCAGTTCTTC	CASSLTGTQYNEQFF
TRBD2	TRBV3-1	NA	TRBJ2-1	TGTGCCAGCAGCCGAATCGGGACTAGCTCCTACAATGAGCAGTTCTTC	CASSRIGTSSYNEQFF
TRBD1	TRBV20-1	NA	TRBJ2-1	TGCAGTGCTAGAGTAGGACAGGCAGCCTACAATGAGCAGTTCTTC	CSARVGQAAYNEQFF
TRBD1	TRBV7-9	NA	TRBJ1-2	TGTGCCAGCAGCTTAGCCGGGACAGGGGGCCGAGGATATGGCTACACCTTC	CASSLAGTGGRGYGYTF
TRBD2	TRBV20-1	many	TRBJ2-3	TGCAGTGCCAACGACCCCCTAGCGGGGGGGCTCACAGATACGCAGTATTTT	CSANDPLAGGLTDTQYF
NA	TRBV10-3	NA	TRBJ2-6	TGTGCCATCAGTAATCGGGAGCGAACTGGGGCCAACGTCCTGACTTTC	CAISNRERTGANVLTF
NA	TRBV7-9	few	TRBJ1-2	TGTGCCAGCAGCTTTGACATAGATGGCTACACCTTC	CASSFDIDGYTF
TRBD2	TRBV4-1	many	TRBJ2-7	TGCGCCAGCAGCCAGGGACTAGCGGGGGGACTCTCCTACGAGCAGTACTTC	CASSQGLAGGLSYEQYF
NA	TRBV2	few	TRBJ1-6	TGTGCCAGCAGTGCCGGGTTTTACGAAAATTCACCCCTCCACTTT	CASSAGFYENSPLHF
NA	TRBV5-1	many	TRBJ1-5	TGCGCCAGCAGCTTGTCCTCAGGCCGGAATCAGCCCCAGCATTTT	CASSLSSGRNQPQHF
TRBD2	TRBV5-1	NA	TRBJ2-1	TGCGCCAGCAGCTCCCTGACTAGCGGGCGAAATGAGCAGTTCTTC	CASSSLTSGRNEQFF
NA	TRBV2	NA	TRBJ1-5	TGTGCCTCAGCAGGCGGGGGGGGGCCCCAGCATTTT	CASAGGGGPQHF
NA	TRBV3-1	few	TRBJ2-2	TGTGCCAGCAGCCCTAGAGGCCCAACGAACACCGGGGAGCTGTTTTTT	CASSPRGPTNTGELFF
NA	TRBV12-3/TRBV12-4	many	TRBJ1-2	TGTGCCAGCAGTTTCGGGGCAGCCCATGGCTACACCTTC	CASSFGAAHGYTF
NA	TRBV12-3/TRBV12-4	NA	TRBJ2-2	TGTGCCAGCAGTCCCCGGGGAATCACCGGGAAGCTGTTTTTT	CASSPRGITGKLFF
NA	TRBV14	NA	TRBJ2-6	TGTGCCAGCACAGTGGCGGGGGCCAACGTCCTGACTTTC	CASTVAGANVLTF
TRBD2	TRBV5-1	NA	TRBJ2-5	TGCGCCAGCAGCTTGGCTGTCGTAGCGGGAGCGTACCAAGAGACCCAGTACTTC	CASSLAVVAGAYQETQYF
NA	TRBV5-1	many	TRBJ2-5	TGCGCCAGCAGCCCGAACAGGGAAGAGACCCAGTACTTC	CASSPNREETQYF
TRBD1	TRBV7-2	many	TRBJ1-6	TGTGCCAGCAGCATCGGGACAGGGATAGGGTCACCCCTCCACTTT	CASSIGTGIGSPLHF
NA	TRBV7-2	few	TRBJ2-7	TGTGCCAGCAGCCCGCTGGGGAGCGAGCAGTACTTC	CASSPLGSEQYF
NA	TRBV28	NA	TRBJ1-2	TGTGCCAGCAGTATGGGACGGAACAATGGCTACACCTTC	CASSMGRNNGYTF
NA	TRBV28	NA	TRBJ2-2	TGTGCCAGCAGTCCCTGGCTCGGGGAGCTGTTTTTT	CASSPWLGELFF
NA	TRBV29-1	few	TRBJ1-2	TGCGGCGTTAGTGAGGGCGTCCTCTATGGCTACACCTTC	CGVSEGVLYGYTF
NA	TRBV12-3/TRBV12-4	NA	TRBJ2-1	TGTGCCATCGTTAAAAAGGGGTTTCGGAATGAGCAGTTCTTC	CAIVKKGFRNEQFF
NA	TRBV30	few	TRBJ1-1	TGTGCCCGAAAGTTCTCGAACACTGAAGCTTTCTTT	CARKFSNTEAFF
TRBD2	TRBV28	few	TRBJ2-1	TGTGCCAGCAGGCCCGGGACTAGGGCCTACAATGAGCAGTTCTTC	CASRPGTRAYNEQFF
NA	TRBV20-1	NA	TRBJ2-7	TGCAGTGCTAGGCTCGGCTCCTACGAGCAGTACTTC	CSARLGSYEQYF
NA	TRBV29-1	NA	TRBJ2-3	TGCACCACTAACACAGATACGCAGTATTTT	CTTNTDTQYF
NA	TRBV25-1	NA	TRBJ2-1	TGTGCCAGCAGTGAACCGCCAAGCCAGCAGTTCTTC	CASSEPPSQQFF
NA	TRBV20-1	many	TRBJ1-2	TGCAGTGCTAGAGATACCCCGACAGCCGATGGCTACACCTTC	CSARDTPTADGYTF
NA	TRBV18	NA	TRBJ2-1	TGTGCCAGCTCACCACCGTCCGGACTATACAATGAGCAGTTCTTC	CASSPPSGLYNEQFF
NA	TRBV5-1	NA	TRBJ1-1	TGCGCCAGCAGCTTGGGACGGGTGAACACTGAAGCTTTCTTT	CASSLGRVNTEAFF
NA	TRBV11-2	few	TRBJ1-1	TGTGCCAGCAGCTTCGATATGAACACTGAAGCTTTCTTT	CASSFDMNTEAFF
NA	TRBV2	few	TRBJ1-1	TGTGCCAGCAGCGAACAGGGTGGTAGGACTGAAGCTTTCTTT	CASSEQGGRTEAFF
NA	TRBV18	few	TRBJ1-1	TGTGCCAGCTCACCAGGGAGGAACACTGAAGCTTTCTTT	CASSPGRNTEAFF
NA	TRBV5-1	NA	TRBJ2-7	TGCGCCAGCAGCTTTGGGGCCGAGGGACCCTACGAGCAGTACTTC	CASSFGAEGPYEQYF
NA	TRBV7-2	once	TRBJ1-1	TGTGCCAGCGGGACCCGAATGGACACTGAAGCTTTCTTT	CASGTRMDTEAFF
TRBD2	TRBV6-1	NA	TRBJ2-3	TGTGCCAGCAGCATACAAACTGGCGGGAGTTGGGCAGATACGCAGTATTTT	CASSIQTGGSWADTQYF
NA	TRBV30	NA	TRBJ1-2	TGTGCCTGGAGTGTCAGGGCCCGAGGCTATGGCTACACCTTC	CAWSVRARGYGYTF